The clone carrying this TCR beta chain was seen a few times. The antigen is unknown. The assay was immunoSEQ multiplex PCR, and TCRdb's table has in-frame clones only and misses some. The table has about 15,000 clones, 52% seen once. The sample originates from a study of cytotoxic CD8 clonotypes in ibrutinib-treated CLL. Study-level background: A mean of around 260,000 productive templates and over 75,000 productive rearrangements was obtained per sample.

Study-level findings and limits: Under treatment, the uncommon public clonotypes either contracted or remained stable.

Germline lookup yields CDR1 SGHAT and CDR2 FQNNGV. V was shortened by 0 bases and J by 3 bases, with 18 bases between the two germline ends. The CDR3 covers 18 residues. The chain carries TRBV11-2 and TRBJ1-5; D might be TRBD1 (5 bases). This TCR was recovered from a human donor with chronic lymphocytic leukemia. This sample comprised PBMCs, obtained at a 24-month disease-progression time point, from a patient treated with ibrutinib. The CDR3 is CASSLDHGAQGYNQPQHF. The CDR3 DNA reads TGTGCCAGCAGCTTAGATCATGGAGCGCAGGGCTACAATCAGCCCCAGCATTTT.